The text below deals with one TCR beta chain. Its matching antigen is unknown. Repertoires were sampled repeatedly during chemoradiotherapy. This sample stems from a study of chemoradiotherapy in HPV16-positive cancers. Study conclusions and caveats: Candidate HPV-specific clones and E7-related TCR motifs grew in tumor during treatment.

This table comes from immunoSEQ multiplex PCR, and its TCRdb copy is limited to in-frame clones, with some not included. The sample carries 9,500 to 15,000 clones, roughly nine tenths recorded once. The CDR3 runs to 17 residues. V lost 2 bases, J lost 4 bases, and 8 bases stayed unmatched. Germline CDR1 reads SGHTA; CDR2 reads FQGNSA. The source material was blood, sampled from a patient who underwent chemoradiotherapy. The chain has TRBV7-2 and TRBJ2-5; TRBD2 aligns across 12 bases. This clonotype was obtained from a human donor with HPV-associated anogenital cancer. For the CDR3, the DNA is TGTGCCAGCAGCTTAAGGCTAGCGGGGGGGGGAGGAGAGACCCAGTACTTC. Its translation: CASSLRLAGGGGETQYF.